A few counts support the clone carrying this T cell receptor beta chain. What it binds is unknown. The record originates from a study of T-cell reconstitution after alpha-beta-depleted transplantation in children. Trimming cost V 7 bases and J 6 bases, with 14 bases left between them. The CDR3 is 13 amino acids. Per germline, CDR1 SGHRS and CDR2 YFSETQ. Preparation of the TCRbeta library involved a method that used unique molecular identifiers. MiXCR was run by TCRdb on the PCR reads, yielding one entry per CDR3 protein. The sample includes 670,000 or so distinct CDR3 sequences, less than 15% of them seen just once. Findings of the study overall: High day-60 TCRbeta diversity in some patients came from surviving recipient T cells and thymic progenitors. Newly generated T cells supplied most T-cell counts and diversity one year post-transplant. Two months or so post-transplant, alpha-beta T cells reportedly derived from several hundred expanded graft clones.

The chain couples TRBV5-1 to TRBJ2-1; D call uncertain. This sequence originates from a girl aged 2-15 years with congenital amegakaryocytic thrombocytopenia, due to receive a stem cell transplant. Sequenced material: PBMCs, taken before TCRalphabeta/CD19-depleted stem cell transplant. In nucleotides, the CDR3 is TGCGCCAGCCGCCCCAACACCGGCAATGAGCAGTTCTTC. Its translation: CASRPNTGNEQFF.